The 27 T cell receptor beta chains below all came from one sample that was sequenced in a study of blood T cell repertoires in COVID-19. The assay was immunoSEQ multiplex PCR, and TCRdb's table has in-frame clones only and misses some. The sample has roughly 120,000 clones; 75% to 90% are singletons. Input material: peripheral blood. These TCRs come from a man between 65 and 85 years old with acute or convalescent COVID-19.

This clone was counted a single time. The rearrangement joins TRBV6-2 or TRBV6-3 to TRBJ1-2; D gene ambiguous. The CDR3 consists of 15 residues. Looked up from germline, CDR1 is MNHEY and CDR2 is SVGEGT. V shed 0 bases and J shed 0 bases, with 8 bases lying between them. The CDR3 is CASSYSYRTNYGYTF. The CDR3 DNA sequence: TGTGCCAGCAGTTACTCGTACAGAACTAACTATGGCTACACCTTC.

J is TRBJ1-3 and V is TRBV6-5; D call uncertain. This CDR3 is built from 11 residues. Trimming took off 10 bases at V and 8 bases at J, with 12 bases between the two ends. Germline V gene lookup returns CDR1 MNHEY and CDR2 SVGAGI. The CDR3 reads CATRLGDTIYF. CDR3 DNA sequence: TGTGCCACCCGGCTGGGAGACACCATATATTTT.

The gene calls are TRBV12-3 or TRBV12-4 and TRBJ1-2; D ambiguous. Trimming took off 2 bases at V and 4 bases at J, with 8 bases between the two ends. The CDR3 has 13 amino acids. The CDR3 nucleotides are TGTGCCAGCAGTTTACTAGAGTCCTATGGCTACACCTTC. Protein sequence: CASSLLESYGYTF.

The rearrangement joins TRBV7-9 to TRBJ1-2; D unclear. The CDR3 has 13 residues. Trimming stripped 6 bases from V and 0 bases from J, with 8 bases between. The germline gives CDR1 SEHNR, CDR2 FQNEAQ (reference sequence). In nucleotides, the CDR3 is TGTGCCAGCAGTCGAGACTCTAACTATGGCTACACCTTC. This translates into CASSRDSNYGYTF.

This chain uses TRBV6-1 with TRBJ1-2; 8 bases align to TRBD1. The V gene end was trimmed by 0 bases and the J gene end by 3 bases; junction bases not matched to a gene: 3. CDR1 and CDR2 from the germline V gene are MNHNS and SASEGT. CDR3 size: 15 residues. In DNA, the CDR3 is TGTGCCAGCAGTGAAGCGAACAGGGGGGACTATGGCTACACCTTC. It yields the protein CASSEANRGDYGYTF.

The CDR3 sequence is CASSLDRVPYEQYF. In DNA form, the CDR3 reads TGTGCCAGCAGTTTGGACAGGGTGCCCTACGAGCAGTACTTC. The chain joins TRBV6-6 to TRBJ2-7; 8 bases line up with TRBD1. This CDR3 is 14 amino acids long. The V gene end was trimmed by 4 bases and the J gene end by 2 bases; junction bases not matched to a gene: 4. Per the germline V gene, CDR1 is MNHNY and CDR2 is SVGAGI (reference sequence).

The chain combines TRBV19 with TRBJ1-1; no reliable D call. V shed 6 bases and J shed 4 bases, with 12 bases lying between them. CDR1 and CDR2 (germline): LNHDA, SQIVND (reference sequence). CDR3 length: 13 residues. This CDR3 is CASSNQEGTEAFF. In nucleotides, the CDR3 is TGTGCCAGTAGCAACCAGGAGGGCACTGAAGCTTTCTTT.

This chain connects TRBV19 to TRBJ2-5, with 9 bases matching TRBD1. This CDR3 has 15 residues. Trimming cost V 6 bases and J 0 bases; bases outside gene matches: 5. Germline CDR1 reads LNHDA; CDR2 reads SQIVND (reference sequence). As DNA, the CDR3 is TGTGCCAGTAGCCGTAGGACAGGGGACCAAGAGACCCAGTACTTC. It yields the protein CASSRRTGDQETQYF.

The gene calls are TRBV11-2 and TRBJ1-2, with TRBD1 identical over 8 bases. Germline assignment: CDR1 SGHAT and CDR2 FQNNGV. CDR3 length: 15 amino acids. Trimming cost V 4 bases and J 8 bases; bases outside gene matches: 12. Written as DNA, the CDR3 is TGTGCCAGCAGCTCGCCGGACAGGGTAATTAACGGCTACACCTTC. Translated, it gives CASSSPDRVINGYTF.

Note on this clone: Other DNA sequences in the same sample also yield this CDR3. CDR3 amino acids: CASSLGQNYGYTF. In DNA, the CDR3 is TGTGCCAGCAGCTTAGGGCAGAACTATGGCTACACCTTC. The rearrangement joins TRBV7-2 to TRBJ1-2; no definite D call. The CDR3 is 13 residues long. The V gene lost 1 base and the J gene lost 2 bases, with 5 bases spanning the gap. CDR1 and CDR2 (germline): SGHTA, FQGNSA. Drawing the rest from reference TRBV7-2 and TRBJ1-2, the complete variable domain is GAGVSQSPSNKVTEKGKDVELRCDPISGHTALYWYRQSLGQGLEFLIYFQGNSAPDKSGLPSDRFSAERTGGSVSTLTIQRTQQEDSAVYLCASSLGQNYGYTFGSGTRLTVV.

This chain's CDR3 is CASSQVPAYNEQFF. In nucleotides, the CDR3 is TGTGCCAGCAGCCAAGTACCAGCGTACAATGAGCAGTTCTTC. The chain joins TRBV14 to TRBJ2-1; no clear D gene. CDR1 is SGHDN, CDR2 FVKESK, per germline. The V and J ends lost 1 base and 4 bases respectively, with 8 bases between them. CDR3 length: 14 residues.

The chain is built from TRBV7-2 and TRBJ2-1, with TRBD2 as a possible D gene (6 bases). Trimming shortened V by 5 bases and J by 6 bases, and 14 bases separated the two germline ends. CDR3 length: 14 amino acids. Germline CDR1 is SGHTA and CDR2 is FQGNSA. The CDR3 DNA reads TGTGCCAGCAGCGTCCGGGACTTTGTCAATGAGCAGTTCTTC. Translation gives CASSVRDFVNEQFF.

The CDR3 region is CASSLRGEGNTSPLHF. The DNA for the CDR3 is TGTGCCAGCAGCTTGAGGGGGGAGGGGAACACATCACCCCTCCACTTT. The chain recombines TRBV5-5 with TRBJ1-6; possibly TRBD1 for D (6 bases). This CDR3 region has 16 residues. Between the trimmed V and J ends, which lost 1 base and 10 bases, there was a span of 18 bases. CDR1 and CDR2 from the germline V gene are SGHKS and YYEKEE (reference sequence).

CDR3: CASRREWRTDTQYF. CDR3 DNA sequence: TGTGCCAGTAGGCGGGAATGGCGCACAGATACGCAGTATTTT. The chain links TRBV19 to TRBJ2-3; D perhaps matches TRBD2 (6 bases). The CDR3 loop spans 14 amino acids. Germline lookup yields CDR1 LNHDA and CDR2 SQIVND (reference sequence). V was clipped by 6 bases and J by 1 base, with 11 bases between them.

The chain is built from TRBV7-2 and TRBJ2-7; D is possibly TRBD1 (6 bases). Germline CDR1 and CDR2: SGHTA and FQGNSA. The V and J ends lost 9 bases and 0 bases respectively, with 12 bases between them. There are 13 residues in the CDR3. Here the CDR3 reads CASRTASSYEQYF. CDR3 in DNA: TGTGCCAGTCGGACAGCTAGCTCCTACGAGCAGTACTTC.

V is TRBV10-1 and J is TRBJ2-3, with 9 nucleotides matching TRBD2. The CDR3 has 14 amino acids. The germline V gene encodes CDR1 WNHNN and CDR2 SYGVQD (reference sequence). V trimming: 4 bases; J trimming: 6 bases; junction bases outside the gene matches: 5. CDR3 coding DNA: TGCGCCAGCAGTGGGAGCGGGGGGCTGGATACGCAGTATTTT. Translated, it gives CASSGSGGLDTQYF.

The rearrangement links TRBV5-4 to TRBJ1-4, with 9 bases fitting TRBD1. Germline CDR1 SGHNT, CDR2 YYREEE (reference sequence). CDR3 length: 15 amino acids. J gave up 5 bases and V 5 bases, and 7 bases lay outside the gene matches. CDR3: CASSYDRGSNEKLFF. The CDR3 DNA follows: TGTGCCAGCAGTTACGACAGGGGGAGCAATGAAAAACTGTTTTTT.

The V and J genes are TRBV6-5 and TRBJ2-2; D is perhaps TRBD1 (6 bases). CDR1 and CDR2 from the germline V gene are MNHEY and SVGAGI. There are 13 residues in the CDR3. V dropped 6 bases and J dropped 5 bases, with 10 bases sitting between them. This CDR3 is CASRQQGTGELFF. CDR3 coding DNA: TGTGCCAGCAGACAACAGGGAACCGGGGAGCTGTTTTTT.

The chain recombines TRBV18 with TRBJ2-5, with a weak D call TRBD1 (6 bases). From germline, CDR1 is KGHSH and CDR2 LQKENI. This CDR3 contains 14 residues. The V end lost 0 bases, the J end lost 4 bases, and 9 bases lay between the germline ends. CDR3 sequence reads: CASSPPAGAETQYF. The CDR3 DNA is TGTGCCAGCTCACCACCGGCAGGGGCAGAGACCCAGTACTTC.

The V call is TRBV10-3, the J call TRBJ1-5, with 9 bases that match TRBD1. The CDR3 is 15 residues long. Unmatched junction bases numbered 7, after V lost 6 bases and J lost 4 bases. Germline-derived CDR1 and CDR2 are ENHRY and SYGVKD. As DNA, the CDR3 is TGTGCCATCAGCCTAGGGACAGGGACAAATCAGCCCCAGCATTTT. As protein: CAISLGTGTNQPQHF.

The V gene is TRBV11-2, the J gene TRBJ1-2; D is unclear. The CDR3 extends over 13 amino acids. The V gene lost 4 bases and the J gene lost 6 bases, with 12 bases spanning the gap. CDR1 is SGHAT and CDR2 is FQNNGV in the germline V gene. The CDR3 loop is CASSSLTLDGYTF. The CDR3 nucleotides are TGTGCCAGCAGCTCCCTCACTCTAGATGGCTACACCTTC. Full variable domain (remainder filled in from reference TRBV11-2 and TRBJ1-2): EAGVAQSPRYKIIEKRQSVAFWCNPISGHATLYWYQQILGQGPKLLIQFQNNGVVDDSQLPKDRFSAERLKGVDSTLKIQPAKLEDSAVYLCASSSLTLDGYTFGSGTRLTVV.

In DNA, the CDR3 is TGTGCCACCAGTGATCCGGGACAGGGGGAAAGATCACCCCTCCACTTT. Translated, it gives CATSDPGQGERSPLHF. The chain has TRBV24-1 and TRBJ1-6; 11 bases align to TRBD1. V lost 3 bases, J lost 10 bases, and 7 bases stayed unmatched. The CDR3 length is 16 residues. Germline loops: CDR1 KGHDR, CDR2 SFDVKD.

The sample holds one count of this clone. The genes are TRBV5-6 and TRBJ1-2; 9 bases match TRBD1. The CDR3 consists of 15 residues. With 4 bases clipped from V and 4 bases from J, the junction kept 8 bases outside the gene matches. CDR1 and CDR2 (germline): SGHDT, YYEEEE. The CDR3 DNA sequence: TGTGCCAGCAGCAGTCCGGGACAGGGCTTCTATGGCTACACCTTC. Its protein is CASSSPGQGFYGYTF.

This chain links TRBV3-1 (or the pseudogene TRBV3-2) with TRBJ2-1; TRBD1 agrees at 8 bases. This CDR3 is built from 13 residues. The ends lost 7 bases at V and 5 bases at J; junction bases unmatched: 4. Germline lookup yields CDR1 LGHDT and CDR2 YNNKEL (reference sequence). The CDR3 coding sequence is TGTGCCAGCAACGCGGGACAGGACAATGAGCAGTTCTTC. Its protein product is CASNAGQDNEQFF.

As to this clone: The identical CDR3 is also encoded by other nucleotide sequences in the sample. This chain joins TRBV7-2 and TRBJ2-3; D may be TRBD2 (5 bases). Germline V gives CDR1 SGHTA, CDR2 FQGNSA. The CDR3 runs to 13 residues. Trimming stripped 4 bases from V and 1 base from J, with 6 bases between. The CDR3, as DNA: TGTGCCAGCAGCTCCGGGGGCACAGATACGCAGTATTTT. It codes for CASSSGGTDTQYF.

This chain joins TRBV27 and TRBJ1-1, with 7 bases fitting TRBD1. V was pared by 4 bases and J by 1 base, with 6 bases of the junction left unmatched. The CDR3 loop spans 15 amino acids. CDR1 is MNHEY and CDR2 is SMNVEV in the germline V gene (reference sequence). The CDR3 protein is CASSSLNRGNTEAFF. As DNA, the CDR3 is TGTGCCAGCAGTTCCCTTAACAGGGGGAACACTGAAGCTTTCTTT.

The sample holds one count of this clone. V is TRBV7-2 and J is TRBJ2-7; tentative D call: TRBD2 (6 bases). CDR1 is SGHTA and CDR2 is FQGNSA in the germline V gene. V lost 4 bases and J 13 bases, leaving 17 bases between the germline ends. There are 12 residues in the CDR3. The CDR3 sequence: CASSSAVGGPYF. The CDR3 DNA is TGTGCCAGCAGCTCGGCAGTCGGGGGTCCTTACTTC.